These 30 T cell receptor beta chains originate from one sample sequenced in a study of blood T cell repertoires in COVID-19. Clones were read by immunoSEQ multiplex PCR, and TCRdb kept only the in-frame ones, dropping some. This sample has around 150,000 clones, with roughly 82% found just once. Sequenced sample: peripheral blood. The receptors derive from a woman in her 50s in a cohort sampled during active or convalescent COVID-19.

This clone was found once. J is TRBJ1-1 and V is TRBV6-5; no clear D. The CDR3 length is 12 residues. The germline V gene has CDR1 MNHEY and CDR2 SVGAGI. The V gene lost 7 bases and the J gene lost 5 bases, with 11 bases spanning the gap. This CDR3 reads CASTFGETEAFF. The CDR3 coding sequence is TGTGCCAGCACTTTCGGGGAAACTGAAGCTTTCTTT.

The rearrangement joins TRBV7-9 to TRBJ1-3; 7 positions match TRBD1. The length of the CDR3 is 17 residues. The germline CDR1 and CDR2 sequences are SEHNR and FQNEAQ (reference sequence). Trimming at V came to 6 bases and at J to 4 bases, leaving 15 bases not matched to a gene. The CDR3 reads CASSSEGAQVSGNTIYF. The CDR3 region has the DNA TGTGCCAGCAGTTCAGAGGGGGCGCAGGTCTCAGGAAACACCATATATTTT.

The chain uses TRBV6-5 and TRBJ2-7; a weak D match, TRBD1 (6 bases). The germline V gene has CDR1 MNHEY and CDR2 SVGAGI. Trimming removed 8 bases at V and 3 bases at J, with 11 bases between. This CDR3 region has 12 residues. CDR3 bases: TGTGCCAGCCGGGACATTGACTACGAGCAGTACTTC. Residues: CASRDIDYEQYF.

The V gene is TRBV25-1, the J gene TRBJ2-1; 10 nucleotides match TRBD2. The CDR3 extends over 16 amino acids. V lost 1 base to trimming and J lost 9 bases; unmatched junction nucleotides: 9. Germline CDR1 and CDR2: MGHDK and SYGVNS. CDR3: CASSELQRGGRREQFF. The CDR3 DNA reads TGTGCCAGCAGTGAATTGCAGCGGGGGGGCCGCCGTGAGCAGTTCTTC.

The chain links TRBV24-1 to TRBJ2-7; tentative D call: TRBD1 (6 bases). The CDR3 is made up of 13 amino acids. V lost 4 bases and J lost 8, with 14 bases in between. Per germline, CDR1 KGHDR and CDR2 SFDVKD. CDR3 residues: CATSEAGAQQQYF. CDR3 in DNA: TGTGCCACCAGTGAGGCAGGGGCTCAGCAGCAGTACTTC.

This clone was counted once. CDR3 coding DNA: TGCGCCAGCAAGGTAGCGGGGGGGCCCAGTGAGCAGTTCTTC. This sequence encodes CASKVAGGPSEQFF. The chain combines TRBV4-1 with TRBJ2-1, with TRBD2 matching over 11 bases. Germline CDR1 and CDR2: MGHRA and YSYEKL. This CDR3 region has 14 residues. Trimming removed 7 bases from V and 9 bases from J; junction bases left unmatched: 8.

Regarding this clone: Distinct nucleotide sequences in the sample also encode this CDR3. V gene TRBV12-3 or TRBV12-4 combines with J gene TRBJ1-2, with 7 bases fitting TRBD1. CDR3 size: 13 residues. The trim removed 6 bases at V and 3 bases at J, leaving 4 bases unmatched. The CDR3 bases are TGTGCCAGCAGCCTAGGACAGGACTATGGCTACACCTTC. Amino acid sequence: CASSLGQDYGYTF.

This clone was seen a few times. The chain has TRBV5-1 and TRBJ1-1; D is perhaps TRBD1 (6 bases). CDR3 length equals 14 residues. Germline values: CDR1 SGHRS, CDR2 YFSETQ. With 6 bases removed from V and 4 bases from J, the gap between germline ends came to 16 bases. CDR3 sequence: CASIAWIGGTEAFF. The CDR3 DNA reads TGCGCCAGCATAGCTTGGATAGGGGGCACTGAAGCTTTCTTT.

The chain has TRBV4-3 and TRBJ1-2; D call uncertain. The CDR3 has 14 amino acids. Deletions cut 1 base from V and 2 bases from J, with 8 bases between. The germline gives CDR1 LGHNA, CDR2 YSLEER. The CDR3 coding sequence is TGCGCCAGCAGCCAAGGTCGTGAGAACTATGGCTACACCTTC. Translated, it gives CASSQGRENYGYTF.

The chain has TRBV6-1 and TRBJ1-3, with 9 bases lining up with TRBD1. Germline V gene sequence: CDR1 MNHNS, CDR2 SASEGT. The V gene end was trimmed by 2 bases and the J gene end by 3 bases; junction bases not matched to a gene: 5. The length of the CDR3 is 16 residues. The CDR3 is CASSEMGTGSGNTIYF. CDR3 in DNA: TGTGCCAGCAGTGAAATGGGGACAGGGAGTGGAAACACCATATATTTT.

The chain recombines TRBV11-2 with TRBJ2-3, with 11 bases identical to TRBD2. CDR1 and CDR2 (germline): SGHAT, FQNNGV. V shed 4 bases and J 3 bases; nucleotides not matched to a gene: 6. This CDR3 is built from 16 residues. This CDR3 reads CASSSTLAGVTDTQYF. CDR3 sequence (DNA): TGTGCCAGCAGCTCTACACTAGCGGGGGTGACAGATACGCAGTATTTT. The full variable domain, completed using reference TRBV11-2 and TRBJ2-3, is EAGVAQSPRYKIIEKRQSVAFWCNPISGHATLYWYQQILGQGPKLLIQFQNNGVVDDSQLPKDRFSAERLKGVDSTLKIQPAKLEDSAVYLCASSSTLAGVTDTQYFGPGTRLTVL.

V is TRBV7-2 and J is TRBJ2-5, with 7 bases that match TRBD1. The CDR3 has 14 amino acids. Looked up from germline, CDR1 is SGHTA and CDR2 is FQGNSA. The ends lost 2 bases at V and 5 bases at J; junction bases unmatched: 5. The CDR3 DNA is TGTGCCAGCAGCTTAAATAGGGGGCGGGAGACCCAGTACTTC. Translating it yields CASSLNRGRETQYF.

V gene TRBV20-1 combines with J gene TRBJ1-1; the D is unclear. CDR3 length: 13 residues. V was pared by 3 bases and J by 4 bases, with 12 bases between. Germline V lookup: CDR1 DFQATT, CDR2 SNEGSKA (reference sequence). The DNA of the CDR3 is TGCAGTGCTAGTCGACAACTGGCCACTGAAGCTTTCTTT. Its protein is CSASRQLATEAFF.

The chain is built from TRBV5-5 and TRBJ1-5; possibly TRBD1 for D (5 bases). The germline V gene has CDR1 SGHKS and CDR2 YYEKEE (reference sequence). V was trimmed by 1 base and J by 1 base, leaving 9 bases between them. CDR3 length: 15 residues. In DNA form, the CDR3 reads TGTGCCAGCAGCTTGTCACAGGACAGCAATCAGCCCCAGCATTTT. Its translation: CASSLSQDSNQPQHF.

This chain joins TRBV7-8 and TRBJ1-1; D unresolved. Germline V CDR1 and CDR2: SGHVS, FQNEAQ. The CDR3 runs 13 residues. Trimming pared 5 bases from V and 0 bases from J, leaving 7 bases between. The CDR3 DNA follows: TGTGCCAGCAGCGCGGATTTGAACACTGAAGCTTTCTTT. The encoded protein is CASSADLNTEAFF.

The chain couples TRBV10-1 to TRBJ2-1; the match to TRBD2 covers 9 bases. In germline, CDR1 is WNHNN, CDR2 SYGVQD (reference sequence). CDR3 length equals 14 residues. V gave up 3 bases and J gave up 6 bases; unmatched junction bases: 3. CDR3 DNA sequence: TGCGCCAGCAGTGAAAGGACTAGCGCCAATGAGCAGTTCTTC. It is translated as CASSERTSANEQFF.

The rearrangement joins TRBV5-1 to TRBJ2-6; possible D gene TRBD2, 5 bases. Trimming pared 0 bases from V and 2 bases from J, leaving 9 bases between. From germline, CDR1 is SGHRS and CDR2 YFSETQ. The CDR3 is made up of 16 amino acids. CDR3 amino acids: CASSLDAGPGANVLTF. The CDR3 DNA sequence: TGCGCCAGCAGCTTGGATGCGGGCCCTGGGGCCAACGTCCTGACTTTC.

The gene calls are TRBV4-3 and TRBJ1-5; TRBD1 might be the D (6 bases). Germline CDR1 and CDR2: LGHNA and YSLEER. This CDR3 spans 18 amino acids. V lost 4 bases and J 0 bases, leaving 19 bases between the germline ends. CDR3 nucleotide sequence: TGCGCCAGCAGCCGGGAGGGGGGTCCAGCCTATAGCAATCAGCCCCAGCATTTT. It yields the protein CASSREGGPAYSNQPQHF.

The J gene is TRBJ1-4, the V gene TRBV11-2, with TRBD1 as a possible D gene (5 bases). This CDR3 is built from 14 residues. V lost 1 base and J lost 6, with 9 bases in between. Germline-derived CDR1 and CDR2 are SGHAT and FQNNGV. In nucleotides, the CDR3 is TGTGCCAGCAGCTTAGGGCAGGGCGATGAAAAACTGTTTTTT. This sequence encodes CASSLGQGDEKLFF.

This rearrangement joins TRBV6-5 to TRBJ1-2, with 8 bases that match TRBD1. Germline CDR1 MNHEY, CDR2 SVGAGI. Trimming cost V 5 bases and J 8 bases; bases outside gene matches: 10. CDR3 length: 14 residues. The CDR3 is CASSTQGARPGYTF. CDR3 sequence (DNA): TGTGCCAGCAGTACTCAGGGGGCGAGACCGGGCTACACCTTC.

The chain employs TRBV4-1 and TRBJ2-3; 8 bases align to TRBD2. CDR1 is MGHRA, CDR2 YSYEKL, per germline. Unmatched junction bases numbered 9, after V lost 9 bases and J lost 4 bases. CDR3 length equals 14 residues. The CDR3 loop reads CASTQFGGADTQYF. In nucleotides, the CDR3 is TGCGCCAGTACACAATTCGGGGGGGCAGATACGCAGTATTTT.

The chain links TRBV7-2 to TRBJ1-4; 9 bases are a match to TRBD1. V gave up 6 bases and J gave up 6 bases; unmatched junction bases: 2. The V gene's germline CDR1 is SGHTA and CDR2 FQGNSA. The CDR3 sequence is 13 residues long. CDR3 DNA sequence: TGTGCCAGCAGAGACAGGGGGGATGAAAAACTGTTTTTT. Its protein product is CASRDRGDEKLFF. Looking up the rest from reference TRBV7-2 and TRBJ1-4 gives the full variable domain: GAGVSQSPSNKVTEKGKDVELRCDPISGHTALYWYRQSLGQGLEFLIYFQGNSAPDKSGLPSDRFSAERTGGSVSTLTIQRTQQEDSAVYLCASRDRGDEKLFFGSGTQLSVL.

The V gene is TRBV6-5, the J gene TRBJ1-2, with 8 bases lining up with TRBD1. Unmatched junction bases numbered 6, after V lost 4 bases and J lost 2 bases. Germline-derived CDR1 and CDR2 are MNHEY and SVGAGI. This CDR3 spans 15 amino acids. The CDR3 nucleotides are TGTGCCAGCAGTTCTAGAAGGACAGGGAACTATGGCTACACCTTC. Translation: CASSSRRTGNYGYTF.

The chain has TRBV19 and TRBJ1-3; D is ambiguous. Germline V gene data show CDR1 as LNHDA and CDR2 as SQIVND (reference sequence). The CDR3 covers 12 residues. Trimming took off 11 bases at V and 2 bases at J, with 10 bases between the two ends. The CDR3 spells CAGGSAGNTIYF. CDR3 nucleotides: TGTGCCGGAGGGTCTGCTGGAAACACCATATATTTT.

This clone was seen only a few times. In DNA form, the CDR3 reads TGTGCCAGCAGTCCCGCGGACAGGGGTAATAGCAATCAGCCCCAGCATTTT. Residues: CASSPADRGNSNQPQHF. The chain has TRBV6-6 and TRBJ1-5; 9 positions agree with TRBD1. J gave up 0 bases and V 5 bases, and 8 bases lay outside the gene matches. Looked up from germline, CDR1 is MNHNY and CDR2 is SVGAGI (reference sequence). This CDR3 spans 17 amino acids.

The rearrangement uses TRBV15 and TRBJ1-5; D possibly corresponds to TRBD1 (5 bases). The V gene lost 7 bases and the J gene lost 3 bases, with 10 bases spanning the gap. This CDR3 contains 13 residues. Germline V gene data show CDR1 as LNHNV and CDR2 as YYDKDF (reference sequence). The CDR3 nucleotides read TGTGCCACCACAGGGAAAGCCAATCAGCCCCAGCATTTT. It specifies CATTGKANQPQHF.

J is TRBJ1-1 and V is TRBV30; D possibly corresponds to TRBD1 (5 bases). The CDR3 runs 13 residues. Germline V gene lookup returns CDR1 GTSNPN and CDR2 SVGIG (reference sequence). V lost 4 bases, J lost 4 bases, and 13 bases lay in between. CDR3 in amino acids: CAWIPPGGTEAFF. The CDR3 coding sequence is TGTGCCTGGATCCCCCCCGGGGGCACTGAAGCTTTCTTT.

The chain employs TRBV7-2 and TRBJ2-1; D is ambiguous. The CDR3 is made up of 13 amino acids. Germline V gene sequence: CDR1 SGHTA, CDR2 FQGNSA. The ends were cut back, 1 base at V and 5 bases at J, with 6 bases in the middle. CDR3 bases: TGTGCCAGCAGCTTAGGGCCAGACAATGAGCAGTTCTTC. The encoded protein is CASSLGPDNEQFF.

This clone was detected once. This sequence joins TRBV19 and TRBJ1-5; 7 bases line up with TRBD1. J was trimmed by 3 bases and V by 6 bases; bases with no gene match: 2. The CDR3 loop spans 13 amino acids. CDR1 and CDR2 from the germline V gene are LNHDA and SQIVND (reference sequence). The DNA of the CDR3 is TGTGCCAGTAGGGGGACAGACAATCAGCCCCAGCATTTT. It encodes CASRGTDNQPQHF.

The CDR3: CASSPQGASHTEAFF. The CDR3 region has the DNA TGTGCCAGCAGCCCTCAGGGGGCCTCTCACACTGAAGCTTTCTTT. The V gene is TRBV7-8, the J gene TRBJ1-1, with 8 bases aligning to TRBD1. The CDR3 consists of 15 residues. CDR1 and CDR2 (germline): SGHVS, FQNEAQ. V dropped 5 bases and J dropped 3; count of bases not matched to a gene: 8.